This TCR beta chain was captured by sequencing in a study of T cell changes during pregnancy in multiple sclerosis. The table came from immunoSEQ multiplex PCR; TCRdb's copy has only in-frame clones and leaves some out. The table includes around 57,000 clones, around 90% detected once. Trimming removed 6 bases from V and 4 bases from J; junction bases left unmatched: 8. Germline V lookup: CDR1 ENHRY, CDR2 SYGVKD. The CDR3 runs 14 residues. The specimen comprised peripheral blood, sampled in the second trimester of pregnancy. The chain uses TRBV10-3 and TRBJ1-1; 7 bases line up with TRBD1. The clonotype comes from a female donor with multiple sclerosis, enrolled in a pregnancy study. The DNA for the CDR3 is TGTGCCATCAGGTCGCAGGGGGACAGCACTGAAGCTTTCTTT. This gives the protein CAIRSQGDSTEAFF.